This T cell receptor (beta chain) was sequenced during a study of OX40 agonist ivuxolimab in advanced cancers. At the level of the study: Patients in the trial were receiving intravenous ivuxolimab every 2 weeks, at doses of 0.01 to 10 mg/kg. Study-level points and caveats: More expanded clones were found, on average, in CD8+ than in CD4+ T cells. Dosing at 0.1 to 3.0 mg/kg was accompanied by clonal expansion of CD4+ and CD8+ blood T cells by week 6.

About this clone: Its antigen is unidentified.

The CDR3 runs to 17 residues. Generated by immunoSEQ multiplex PCR, the TCRdb table keeps only in-frame clones and is missing some. Altogether about 100,000 clones are present, approximately 90% being singletons, with the ten largest covering under 0.65%. Patients with a history of autoimmune disease or on systemic immunosuppression were excluded. The clonotype was recovered from an adult with an advanced solid tumor such as melanoma, head and neck, liver or kidney cancer. The starting material was CD4+ or CD8+ T cells sorted from blood, obtained in a trial of the OX40 agonist ivuxolimab. This chain links TRBV21-1 with TRBJ2-1; the table's D call, TRBD2, was not checked against the DNA. TRBV21-1 is shown as a pseudogene. The CDR3: CASSKSLAGGSYNEQFF. Here the CDR3 DNA reads TGTGCCAGCAGCAAAAGCCTAGCGGGAGGCTCCTACAATGAGCAGTTCTTC.